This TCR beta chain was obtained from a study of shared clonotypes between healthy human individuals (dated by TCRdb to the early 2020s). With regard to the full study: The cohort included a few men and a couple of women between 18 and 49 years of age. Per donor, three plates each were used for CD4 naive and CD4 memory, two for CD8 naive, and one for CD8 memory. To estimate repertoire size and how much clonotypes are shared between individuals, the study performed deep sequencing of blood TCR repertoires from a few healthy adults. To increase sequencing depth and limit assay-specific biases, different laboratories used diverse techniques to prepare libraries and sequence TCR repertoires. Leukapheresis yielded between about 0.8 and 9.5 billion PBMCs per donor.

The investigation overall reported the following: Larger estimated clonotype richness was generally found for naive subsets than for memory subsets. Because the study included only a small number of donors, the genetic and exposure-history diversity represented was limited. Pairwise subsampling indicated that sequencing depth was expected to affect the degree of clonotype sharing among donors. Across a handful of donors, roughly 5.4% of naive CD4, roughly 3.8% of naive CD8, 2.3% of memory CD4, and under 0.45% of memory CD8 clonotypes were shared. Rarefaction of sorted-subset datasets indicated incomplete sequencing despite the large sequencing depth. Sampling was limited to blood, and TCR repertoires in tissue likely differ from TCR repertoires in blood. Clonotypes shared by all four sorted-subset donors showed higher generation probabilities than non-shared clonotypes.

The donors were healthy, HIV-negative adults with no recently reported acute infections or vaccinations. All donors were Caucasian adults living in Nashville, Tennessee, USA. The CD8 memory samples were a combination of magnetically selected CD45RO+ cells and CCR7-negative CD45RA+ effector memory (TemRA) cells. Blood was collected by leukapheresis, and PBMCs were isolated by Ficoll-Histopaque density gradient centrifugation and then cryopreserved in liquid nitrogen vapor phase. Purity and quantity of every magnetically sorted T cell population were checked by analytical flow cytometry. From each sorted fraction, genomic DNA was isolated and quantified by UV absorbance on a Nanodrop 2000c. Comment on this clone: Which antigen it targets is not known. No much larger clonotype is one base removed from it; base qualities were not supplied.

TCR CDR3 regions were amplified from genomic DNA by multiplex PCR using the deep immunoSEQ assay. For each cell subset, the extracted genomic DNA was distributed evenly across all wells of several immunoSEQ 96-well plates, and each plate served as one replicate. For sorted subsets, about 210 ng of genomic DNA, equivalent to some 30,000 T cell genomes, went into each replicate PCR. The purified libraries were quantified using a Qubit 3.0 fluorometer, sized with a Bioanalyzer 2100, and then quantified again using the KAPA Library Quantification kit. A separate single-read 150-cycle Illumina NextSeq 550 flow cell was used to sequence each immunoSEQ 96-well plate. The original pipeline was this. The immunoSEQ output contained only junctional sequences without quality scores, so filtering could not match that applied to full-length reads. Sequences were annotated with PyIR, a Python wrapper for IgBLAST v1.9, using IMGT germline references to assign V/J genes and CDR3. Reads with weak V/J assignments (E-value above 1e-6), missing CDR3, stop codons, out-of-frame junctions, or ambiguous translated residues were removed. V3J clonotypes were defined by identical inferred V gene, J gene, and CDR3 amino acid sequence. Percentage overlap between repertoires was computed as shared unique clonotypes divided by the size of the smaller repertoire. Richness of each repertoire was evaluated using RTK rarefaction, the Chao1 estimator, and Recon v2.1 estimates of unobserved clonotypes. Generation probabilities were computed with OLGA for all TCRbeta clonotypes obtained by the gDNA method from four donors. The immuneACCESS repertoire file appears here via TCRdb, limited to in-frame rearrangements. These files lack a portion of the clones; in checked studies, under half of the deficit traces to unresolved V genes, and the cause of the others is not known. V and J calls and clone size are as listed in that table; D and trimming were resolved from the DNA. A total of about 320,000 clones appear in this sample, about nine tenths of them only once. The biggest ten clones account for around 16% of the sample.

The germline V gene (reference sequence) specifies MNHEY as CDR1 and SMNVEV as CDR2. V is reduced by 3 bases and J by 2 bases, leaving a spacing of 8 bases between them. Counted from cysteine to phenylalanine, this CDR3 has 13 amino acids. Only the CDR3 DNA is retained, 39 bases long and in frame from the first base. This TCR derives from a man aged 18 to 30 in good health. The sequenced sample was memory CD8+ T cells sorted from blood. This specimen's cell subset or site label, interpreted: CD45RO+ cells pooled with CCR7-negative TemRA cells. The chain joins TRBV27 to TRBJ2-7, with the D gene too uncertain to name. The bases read TGTGCCAGCAGTTTGAGTGTGGCCTACGAGCAGTACTTC. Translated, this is CASSLSVAYEQYF.